The present entry profiles one T cell receptor (beta chain) with its context. Its antigen is not identified. TCRdb's table, derived via immunoSEQ multiplex PCR, lists solely in-frame clones and lacks some. The sample has roughly 200,000 clones; 80% to 95% are singletons. The record originates from a study of T cell responses to AZD1222 COVID-19 vaccine. Findings of the study overall: AZD1222 recipients seropositive at baseline numbered only five to seven.

The sequencing used peripheral blood, collected 28 days after the second AZD1222 dose. This clonotype was sampled from an adult who received the AZD1222 COVID-19 vaccine.

CDR3 protein: CASSSAQGRRTEAFF. CDR3 DNA: TGTGCCAGTAGTTCCGCACAGGGAAGGAGGACTGAAGCTTTCTTT. The chain is built from TRBV19 and TRBJ1-1; tentatively, D is TRBD1 (6 bases). The CDR3 has 15 residues. V was clipped by 5 bases and J by 5 bases, with 18 bases between them. CDR1 and CDR2 from the germline V gene are LNHDA and SQIVND (reference sequence).